These 11 T cell receptor beta chains share one sample of origin, sequenced in a study of blood T cell repertoires in COVID-19. Produced via immunoSEQ multiplex PCR; TCRdb's table is partial and in-frame only. The repertoire holds 150,000 to 200,000 clones, with more than 70% as singletons. The sequenced sample consisted of peripheral blood. These receptors were taken from a man aged 35-49 years with active or convalescent COVID-19.

The chain carries TRBV2 and TRBJ2-3; D might be TRBD2 (6 bases). This CDR3 has 13 amino acids. Trimming pared 8 bases from V and 3 bases from J, leaving 12 bases between. Germline values: CDR1 SNHLY, CDR2 FYNNEI. The CDR3 nucleotides read TGTGCCAGCTTTACGGGGGAAACAGATACGCAGTATTTT. Protein: CASFTGETDTQYF.

A few counts support this clone. V usage is TRBV6-6 and J usage is TRBJ1-5, with TRBD1 identical over 9 bases. From germline, CDR1 is MNHNY and CDR2 SVGAGI (reference sequence). V trimming: 7 bases; J trimming: 6 bases; junction bases outside the gene matches: 4. The length of the CDR3 is 13 residues. The CDR3 nucleotides read TGTGCCAGCACCGGGACAGGGACTCAGCCCCAGCATTTT. This sequence encodes CASTGTGTQPQHF.

V gene TRBV2 combines with J gene TRBJ2-5; 11 nucleotides align to TRBD2. Trimming cost V 9 bases and J 2 bases; bases outside gene matches: 8. The length of the CDR3 is 15 residues. CDR1 SNHLY and CDR2 FYNNEI come from the germline V gene. The DNA for the CDR3 is TGTGCCAGTAGAAGACTAGCGGGGTCGCAAGAGACCCAGTACTTC. Protein sequence: CASRRLAGSQETQYF.

CDR3 loop: CASSPSEQGAGNTIYF. The CDR3 bases are TGTGCCAGCAGCCCCTCGGAACAGGGAGCTGGAAACACCATATATTTT. The J gene is TRBJ1-3, the V gene TRBV9; a weak D match, TRBD1 (6 bases). The CDR3 extends over 16 amino acids. Germline CDR1 is SGDLS and CDR2 is YYNGEE. V lost 4 bases, J lost 2 bases, and 16 bases lay in between.

V and J are TRBV19 and TRBJ2-3; 8 bases are shared with TRBD1. The CDR3 length is 15 residues. From germline, CDR1 is LNHDA and CDR2 SQIVND (reference sequence). Trimming cost V 5 bases and J 9 bases; bases outside gene matches: 13. CDR3 sequence reads: CASSLDRATLGTQYF. CDR3 in DNA: TGTGCCAGTAGTTTGGACAGGGCCACCCTCGGCACGCAGTATTTT.

The chain links TRBV5-4 to TRBJ1-2; TRBD1 might be the D (6 bases). Trimming removed 0 bases from V and 6 bases from J, with 15 bases in between. The length of the CDR3 is 15 residues. Looked up from germline, CDR1 is SGHNT and CDR2 is YYREEE (reference sequence). The CDR3 coding sequence is TGTGCCAGCAGCTTGGGACGGAACAGGGCGAATGGCTACACCTTC. Translation: CASSLGRNRANGYTF.

The V gene is TRBV29-1, the J gene TRBJ2-7, with 8 bases identical to TRBD2. Germline trimming cut 5 bases from V and 4 bases from J; bases unmatched to any gene: 4. CDR1 is SQVTM and CDR2 is ANQGSEA in the germline V gene. This CDR3 is 12 amino acids long. CDR3 sequence (DNA): TGCAGCGTTTCCAGCGGGAGTTACGAGCAGTACTTC. The encoded protein is CSVSSGSYEQYF.

This clone turned up a few times. V usage is TRBV30 and J usage is TRBJ1-3; TRBD1 might be the D (6 bases). The CDR3 has 14 amino acids. The germline V gene encodes CDR1 GTSNPN and CDR2 SVGIG (reference sequence). The V end was cut by 0 bases, the J end by 3 bases, with 9 bases between. Here the CDR3 reads CAWSVTRGGNTIYF. DNA of the CDR3: TGTGCCTGGAGTGTAACCAGGGGTGGAAACACCATATATTTT.

V and J are TRBV5-5 and TRBJ2-7; tentatively, D is TRBD2 (6 bases). V was shortened by 4 bases and J by 2 bases, with 13 bases between the two germline ends. The germline gives CDR1 SGHKS, CDR2 YYEKEE (reference sequence). This CDR3 is 14 amino acids long. The chain's CDR3 is CASSPLAVTYEQYF. DNA for the CDR3: TGTGCCAGCAGCCCGTTAGCGGTGACCTACGAGCAGTACTTC.

J is TRBJ1-6 and V is TRBV21-1; no DNA check was done on the table's D call, TRBD1. TRBV21-1 is tagged as a pseudogene. The CDR3 has 15 residues. The CDR3 bases are TGTGCCAGCAGCACTTTCAGGGTGAATAATTCACCCCTCCACTTT. Translated, it gives CASSTFRVNNSPLHF.

The chain couples TRBV6-5 to TRBJ1-1, with D uncertain. This CDR3 has 14 residues. Germline V gene data show CDR1 as MNHEY and CDR2 as SVGAGI. Between the trimmed V and J ends, which lost 6 bases and 0 bases, there was a span of 11 bases. In DNA form, the CDR3 reads TGTGCCAGCAGAACGAACAGCTTGAACACTGAAGCTTTCTTT. This translates into CASRTNSLNTEAFF.